The text below deals with one TCR beta chain. Profiling relied on immunoSEQ multiplex PCR, and the TCRdb table lists in-frame clones only, not all of them. The sample consists of 130,000 or so clones, around 94% of them appearing once. The sample comes from a study of T cell responses to AZD1222 COVID-19 vaccine. This CDR3 is 17 amino acids long. Germline V gene sequence: CDR1 MNHNS, CDR2 SASEGT. Trimming at V came to 2 bases and at J to 6 bases, leaving 8 bases not matched to a gene. The sample here was peripheral blood, taken on day 0 of AZD1222 vaccination. This TCR derives from an adult in good health. V usage is TRBV6-1 and J usage is TRBJ2-1, with 12 bases identical to TRBD2. Written as DNA, the CDR3 is TGTGCCAGCAGTGAATCGACTAGCGGGAGATTCGCCAATGAGCAGTTCTTC. Translation gives CASSESTSGRFANEQFF.